This T cell receptor beta chain was observed in a study of neoadjuvant anti-PD-1 for oral cavity cancer. Time point in this sample: after neoadjuvant nivolumab, at surgical resection. The protocol was immunoSEQ multiplex PCR, while the TCRdb copy is restricted to in-frame clones and leaves out a portion. The table has 30,000 or so clones, 80% seen once. The receptor comes from a person aged 35 to 85 with oral cavity squamous cell carcinoma. The sample consisted of PBMCs, taken after nivolumab (anti-PD-1) treatment.

CDR3 region: CASSPLGKTNEKLFF. CDR3 nucleotides: TGTGCCAGCAGCCCACTCGGGAAGACTAATGAAAAACTGTTTTTT. This sequence joins TRBV7-2 and TRBJ1-4; D call uncertain. CDR3 size: 15 residues. Trimming removed 5 bases from V and 2 bases from J, with 12 bases in between. The germline CDR1 and CDR2 sequences are SGHTA and FQGNSA.